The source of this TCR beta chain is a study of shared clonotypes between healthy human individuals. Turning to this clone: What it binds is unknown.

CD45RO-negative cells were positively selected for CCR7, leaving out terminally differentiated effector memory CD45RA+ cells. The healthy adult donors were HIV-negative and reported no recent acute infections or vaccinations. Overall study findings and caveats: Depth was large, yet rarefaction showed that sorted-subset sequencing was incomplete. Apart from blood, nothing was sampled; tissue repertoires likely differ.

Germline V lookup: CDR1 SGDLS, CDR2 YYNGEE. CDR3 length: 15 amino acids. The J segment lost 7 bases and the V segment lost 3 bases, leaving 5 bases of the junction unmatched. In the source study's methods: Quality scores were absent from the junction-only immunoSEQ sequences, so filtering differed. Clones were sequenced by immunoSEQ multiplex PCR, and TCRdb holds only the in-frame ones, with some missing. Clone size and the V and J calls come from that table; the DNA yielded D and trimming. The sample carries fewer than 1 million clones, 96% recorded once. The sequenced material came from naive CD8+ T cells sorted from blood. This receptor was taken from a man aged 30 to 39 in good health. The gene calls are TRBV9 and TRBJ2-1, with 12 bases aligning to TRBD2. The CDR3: CASSASGRAGNEQFF. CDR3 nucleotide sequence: TGTGCCAGCAGCGCTAGCGGGAGGGCGGGAAATGAGCAGTTCTTC.